This is a list of T cell receptor beta chains from one sample in a study of T cells of healthy individuals. MiXCR, run by TCRdb on the 5' RACE reads, gives a single entry per CDR3 protein. The repertoire has some 100,000 distinct CDR3 sequences, approximately 15% of them found once; the top ten carry over 5%. These receptors came from a human donor in good health. CDR3s include the opening cysteine and the closing phenylalanine or tryptophan. Each record gives: CDR3 DNA, CDR3 protein, clone size, J gene, V gene, D gene. The D gene is left open where the match is weak. Not all rows give a size; the values are once, few, many and, for expanded clones, a class.

TGCGCCAGCAGCTTGGGAGGGGACGAGACCCAGTACTTC,CASSLGGDETQYF,many,TRBJ2-5,TRBV5-1,.
TGTGCCAGGGATTCCCCTCGGTCCACGAAACTTACAGGGGGGCAAGAGACCCAGTACTTC,CARDSPRSTKLTGGQETQYF,few,TRBJ2-5,TRBV2,TRBD1
TGTGCCAGCAGTGAAGCCGGGACTAGCGGGGGAGCCACCTACAATGAGCAGTTCTTC,CASSEAGTSGGATYNEQFF,.,TRBJ2-1,TRBV2,TRBD2
TGCAGCGTTGAGTGGGAAAACTATGGCTACACCTTC,CSVEWENYGYTF,few,TRBJ1-2,TRBV29-1,.
TGCAGTGCTAATCTCGCGGGAGGGAAGAATGAGCAGTTCTTC,CSANLAGGKNEQFF,few,TRBJ2-1,TRBV20-1,TRBD2
TGTGCCATCAGTGAGCCGATTAGAAACACAGATACGCAGTATTTT,CAISEPIRNTDTQYF,many,TRBJ2-3,TRBV10-3,.
TGCAGTGCTATTACCGACTACACTGAAGCTTTCTTT,CSAITDYTEAFF,few,TRBJ1-1,TRBV20-1,.
TGTGCCAGCTCTACGTCCATGGCGTCCTACGAGCAGTACTTC,CASSTSMASYEQYF,few,TRBJ2-7,TRBV3-1,.
TGTGCCAGCAGTCCGACTGGGCCGAACACTGAAGCTTTCTTT,CASSPTGPNTEAFF,few,TRBJ1-1,TRBV28,.
TGCGCCAGCAGCCAAGCTCATAGCGGGGATAGCACAGATACGCAGTATTTT,CASSQAHSGDSTDTQYF,.,TRBJ2-3,TRBV4-3,TRBD2
TGTGCCACCAGTGATGTCGGGACAGGGAGGGCAGATACGCAGTATTTT,CATSDVGTGRADTQYF,.,TRBJ2-3,TRBV24-1,TRBD1
TGTGCCAGCAGCCATTCTTTAGGGACTGACTTCTACGAGCAGTACTTC,CASSHSLGTDFYEQYF,many,TRBJ2-7,TRBV4-2,.
TGTGCCAGCAGCTTGGGCCGGGGGACACCTATTTTCACAGATACGCAGTATTTT,CASSLGRGTPIFTDTQYF,.,TRBJ2-3,TRBV7-2,.
TGCAGTGCTAGGAAACTTGACAATGAGCAGTTCTTC,CSARKLDNEQFF,.,TRBJ2-1,TRBV20-1,.
TGTGCCACCAGCAGAGATCTGGCAGTTAATTCACCCCTCCACTTT,CATSRDLAVNSPLHF,.,TRBJ1-6,TRBV15,.
TGTGCTAGCACCCCCACAGGGGGCCCAGAGACCCAGTACTTC,CASTPTGGPETQYF,.,TRBJ2-5,TRBV7-7,TRBD1
TGCAGTGCCGGGACATACCTTAGCTCCTACGAGCAGTACTTC,CSAGTYLSSYEQYF,few,TRBJ2-7,TRBV20-1,.
TGTGCCAGCAGGGCCCCAGGCAGGGGGCGAGAGACCCAGTACTTC,CASRAPGRGRETQYF,.,TRBJ2-5,TRBV12-3/TRBV12-4,TRBD1
TGTGCCAGCAGTTTATATCGACAGCCGAATGAAAAACTGTTTTTT,CASSLYRQPNEKLFF,.,TRBJ1-4,TRBV27,.
TGTGCCAGCAGTACTAGCGGGAGGTCCTACAATGAGCAGTTCTTC,CASSTSGRSYNEQFF,.,TRBJ2-1,TRBV25-1,TRBD2
TGTGCCAGCAGTGAAAGGACCTTTGGCACTGAAGCTTTCTTT,CASSERTFGTEAFF,.,TRBJ1-1,TRBV28,.
TGCAGTGCCCACGGCGAGGGCGAGCAGTACTTC,CSAHGEGEQYF,.,TRBJ2-7,TRBV20-1,.
TGTGCCAGCAGTGAAACTAGCGGGGGGCGAGGCGCAGATACGCAGTATTTT,CASSETSGGRGADTQYF,many,TRBJ2-3,TRBV6-4,TRBD2
TGTGCCAGCAGTTTATTTGAGGGACAGGGGAGTGGGAACTATGGCTACACCTTC,CASSLFEGQGSGNYGYTF,.,TRBJ1-2,TRBV28,TRBD1
TGTGCCAGCAGCTTGGATGGGAGTTCAATCTACGAGCAGTACTTC,CASSLDGSSIYEQYF,.,TRBJ2-7,TRBV7-9,.
TGCGCCAGCAGCTTGGTTCAGGGGGGGTCCAATGAGCAGTTCTTC,CASSLVQGGSNEQFF,.,TRBJ2-1,TRBV5-1,.
TGCGCCAGCAGCCAAGGGAGCGCAGGGCCCCAGCATTTT,CASSQGSAGPQHF,many,TRBJ1-5,TRBV4-3,.
TGCAGTGCTAGAGGACAGATTTATGGCTACACCTTC,CSARGQIYGYTF,many,TRBJ1-2,TRBV20-1,.
TGTGCCAGCAGTTTTATGCCATCGTCCTATAATTCACCCCTCCACTTT,CASSFMPSSYNSPLHF,.,TRBJ1-6,TRBV28,.
TGCGCCAGCAGCTCCCTAGCGGGGAGCACAGATACGCAGTATTTT,CASSSLAGSTDTQYF,.,TRBJ2-3,TRBV5-1,TRBD2
TGTGCCAGCAGCTTAGAACTAGCGCCGGGGGGTACAGATACGCAGTATTTT,CASSLELAPGGTDTQYF,.,TRBJ2-3,TRBV7-8,TRBD2
TGCAGCGTTGGTCAGGGCAACTCTGGAAACACCATATATTTT,CSVGQGNSGNTIYF,many,TRBJ1-3,TRBV29-1,.
TGTGCCAGCAGCACCTTGGGAGCCCGAGACACCGGGGAGCTGTTTTTT,CASSTLGARDTGELFF,few,TRBJ2-2,TRBV28,.
TGCAGTGCTAGACTTCCTTCCCAGCTAGCGGGGGACCGCTACGAGCAGTACTTC,CSARLPSQLAGDRYEQYF,.,TRBJ2-7,TRBV20-1,TRBD2
TGTGCCAGCACGTACCCGGGACAGGGGGCAAGGGTACGCACCGGGGAGCTGTTTTTT,CASTYPGQGARVRTGELFF,.,TRBJ2-2,TRBV6-2/TRBV6-3,TRBD1
TGTGCCAGCAGCACGACAGTGAAAGGCACAGATACGCAGTATTTT,CASSTTVKGTDTQYF,few,TRBJ2-3,TRBV11-1,.
TGTGCCAGCAGGCAGGGGAACACCTACAATGAGCAGTTCTTC,CASRQGNTYNEQFF,few,TRBJ2-1,TRBV21-1,.
TGTGCCAGTAGTCCGGGAGGGGACTTGAGAGAGCAGTACTTC,CASSPGGDLREQYF,many,TRBJ2-7,TRBV19,TRBD2
TGTGCCAGCACCGTGACTAGAAGTGAAGCTTTCTTT,CASTVTRSEAFF,.,TRBJ1-1,TRBV28,.
TGCAGTGCTAGAGTCCCCTGGGGTGACAGGTTGTATGAGCAGTTCTTC,CSARVPWGDRLYEQFF,.,TRBJ2-1,TRBV20-1,.
TGCGCCAGCAGCCAAGTGGGGTCCTTCACAGATACGCAGTATTTT,CASSQVGSFTDTQYF,many,TRBJ2-3,TRBV4-3,.
TGTGCCAGCAGCCGACCGGGCCGGGGGGGGCGCACTGAAGCTTTCTTT,CASSRPGRGGRTEAFF,.,TRBJ1-1,TRBV6-2/TRBV6-3,.
TGTGCCACCAGCAGGATCAGCACTTCTCGCTCCTACGAGCAGTACTTC,CATSRISTSRSYEQYF,few,TRBJ2-7,TRBV15,.
TGTGCCAGCAGCTGGCGGGAGAACACTGAAGCTTTCTTT,CASSWRENTEAFF,many,TRBJ1-1,TRBV7-8,.
TGTGCCAGCAGCCAGGGCCTTGGGACAGCCTATGGCTACACCTTC,CASSQGLGTAYGYTF,many,TRBJ1-2,TRBV4-2,TRBD1
TGTGCCAGCAGCTTAGGGACTAGCGGGGAAGGAGATACGCAGTATTTT,CASSLGTSGEGDTQYF,.,TRBJ2-3,TRBV7-2,TRBD2
TGTGCCAGCAGTGATCCCGGGACTAGCGTGGAGACCCAGTACTTC,CASSDPGTSVETQYF,few,TRBJ2-5,TRBV25-1,TRBD2
TGCAGTGCTAGGCAGGGCGTCTATGGCTACACCTTC,CSARQGVYGYTF,.,TRBJ1-2,TRBV20-1,.
TGCGCCAGCAGCCCCGGACCAGGGGGCCCCCAGCATTTT,CASSPGPGGPQHF,.,TRBJ1-5,TRBV4-1,TRBD1
TGTGCCAGTAGTATAGGGCAGGCGGCGGGCACTGAAGCTTTCTTT,CASSIGQAAGTEAFF,few,TRBJ1-1,TRBV19,.
TGTGCCAGCGGATCACACAGGGGGCCCAAGTCCTACGAGCAGTACTTC,CASGSHRGPKSYEQYF,few,TRBJ2-7,TRBV28,TRBD1